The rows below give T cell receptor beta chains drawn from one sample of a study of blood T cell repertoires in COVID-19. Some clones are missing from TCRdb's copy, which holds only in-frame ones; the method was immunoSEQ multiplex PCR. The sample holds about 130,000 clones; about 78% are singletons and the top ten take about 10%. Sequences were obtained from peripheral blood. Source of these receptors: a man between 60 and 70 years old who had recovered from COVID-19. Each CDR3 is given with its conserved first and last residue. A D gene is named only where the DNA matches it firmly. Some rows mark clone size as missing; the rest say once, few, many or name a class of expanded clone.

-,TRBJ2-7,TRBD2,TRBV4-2,CASSQDLAGGPRDEQYF,TGTGCCAGCAGCCAAGATCTCGCGGGGGGGCCCAGGGACGAGCAGTACTTC
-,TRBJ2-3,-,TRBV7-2,CASSLGGTGDTQYF,TGTGCCAGCAGCTTAGGCGGGACGGGAGATACGCAGTATTTT
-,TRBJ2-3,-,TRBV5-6,CASSSRSARTAITDTQYF,TGTGCCAGCAGCTCGCGTTCGGCCAGGACAGCGATCACAGATACGCAGTATTTT
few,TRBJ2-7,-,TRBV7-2,CASSLGPDGEQYF,TGTGCCAGCAGCTTAGGGCCCGATGGCGAGCAGTACTTC
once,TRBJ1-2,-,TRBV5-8,CASSLVSYGYTF,TGTGCCAGCAGCTTGGTTAGTTATGGCTACACCTTC
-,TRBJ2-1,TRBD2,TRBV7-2,CASSPLAGLYNEQFF,TGTGCCAGCAGCCCCCTAGCGGGGTTGTACAATGAGCAGTTCTTC
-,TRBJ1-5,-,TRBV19,CASGLGNQPQHF,TGTGCCAGCGGACTAGGCAATCAGCCCCAGCATTTT
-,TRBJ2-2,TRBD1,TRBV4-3,CASSQNTGGATGELFF,TGCGCCAGCAGCCAAAATACAGGGGGTGCCACCGGGGAGCTGTTTTTT
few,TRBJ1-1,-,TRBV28,CASSLFPRQRQNTEAFF,TGTGCCAGCAGTTTATTTCCCAGGCAGAGACAGAACACTGAAGCTTTCTTT
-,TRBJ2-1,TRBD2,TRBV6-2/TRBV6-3,CASSYHGLAGGLGEFF,TGTGCCAGCAGTTACCACGGACTAGCGGGGGGCTTAGGGGAGTTCTTC
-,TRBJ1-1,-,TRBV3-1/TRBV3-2,CASSQRWGANTEAFF,TGTGCCAGCAGCCAACGATGGGGCGCGAACACTGAAGCTTTCTTT
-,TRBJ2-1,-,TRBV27,CASMGARGGAPPNEQFF,TGTGCCAGCATGGGGGCAAGGGGGGGCGCCCCCCCGAATGAGCAGTTCTTC
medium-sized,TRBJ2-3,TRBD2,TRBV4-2,CASSPGLAGGPGTDTQYF,TGTGCCAGCAGCCCGGGACTAGCGGGAGGGCCGGGCACAGATACGCAGTATTTT
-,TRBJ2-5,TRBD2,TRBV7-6,CASSPTSGGGTETQYF,TGTGCCAGCAGCCCTACTAGCGGGGGGGGCACGGAGACCCAGTACTTC
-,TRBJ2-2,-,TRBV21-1,CASSEAANTGELFF,TGTGCCAGCAGCGAGGCAGCGAACACCGGGGAGCTGTTTTTT
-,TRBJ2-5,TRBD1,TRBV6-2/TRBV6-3,CASSRGTAQETQYF,TGTGCCAGCAGCCGTGGGACAGCCCAAGAGACCCAGTACTTC
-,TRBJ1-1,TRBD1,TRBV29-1,CSGQGAGTEAFF,TGCAGCGGACAGGGTGCGGGTACTGAAGCTTTCTTT
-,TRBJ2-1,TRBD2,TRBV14,CASSQDRLAGEGEQFF,TGTGCCAGCAGCCAAGATAGGCTAGCGGGAGAAGGTGAGCAGTTCTTC
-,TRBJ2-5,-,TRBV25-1,CASSALSSRQGETQYF,TGTGCCAGCAGTGCCCTGTCAAGTAGGCAGGGAGAGACCCAGTACTTC
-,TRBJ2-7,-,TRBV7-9,CASSQGRTSYEQYF,TGTGCCAGCAGTCAGGGTCGGACCTCCTACGAGCAGTACTTC
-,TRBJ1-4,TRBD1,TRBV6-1,CASSETGGIEKLFF,TGTGCCAGCAGTGAGACAGGGGGTATTGAAAAACTGTTTTTT
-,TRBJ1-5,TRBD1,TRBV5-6,CASSSGTVYSNQPQHF,TGTGCCAGCAGCTCCGGGACAGTCTATAGCAATCAGCCCCAGCATTTT